This T cell receptor beta chain is drawn from a study of T cell repertoires in cytomegalovirus infection. Turning to the study itself: Matching HLA type and CMV infection were both indicated by public TCR beta signatures.

This clonotype was counted between two and nine times. Its target is unknown. Per the germline V gene, CDR1 is SGHAT and CDR2 is FQNNGV. V was trimmed by 5 bases and J by 4 bases, leaving 14 bases between them. The CDR3 covers 14 residues. Overall study findings and caveats: Predominance within the ex vivo response was attributable to HLA-C-restricted CMV-specific TCR beta clonotypes.

TCRdb reprocessed the reads with MiXCR, giving one entry per CDR3 protein. The top ten hold around an eighth of the sample, which has some 900,000 distinct CDR3 sequences, approximately 32% seen once. The clonotype was recovered from a human donor in good health (CMV status not recorded). Some clones in this sample may be carry-over from other donors' samples. The sequencing used cultured CD8+ T cells from PBMCs, collected from culture after CMV antigen stimulation. The chain combines TRBV11-2 with TRBJ1-1; TRBD1 is a possible D gene (6 bases). CDR3 coding DNA: TGTGCCAGCAGCGAGACAGGTTTTAGCACTGAAGCTTTCTTT. Its protein product is CASSETGFSTEAFF.